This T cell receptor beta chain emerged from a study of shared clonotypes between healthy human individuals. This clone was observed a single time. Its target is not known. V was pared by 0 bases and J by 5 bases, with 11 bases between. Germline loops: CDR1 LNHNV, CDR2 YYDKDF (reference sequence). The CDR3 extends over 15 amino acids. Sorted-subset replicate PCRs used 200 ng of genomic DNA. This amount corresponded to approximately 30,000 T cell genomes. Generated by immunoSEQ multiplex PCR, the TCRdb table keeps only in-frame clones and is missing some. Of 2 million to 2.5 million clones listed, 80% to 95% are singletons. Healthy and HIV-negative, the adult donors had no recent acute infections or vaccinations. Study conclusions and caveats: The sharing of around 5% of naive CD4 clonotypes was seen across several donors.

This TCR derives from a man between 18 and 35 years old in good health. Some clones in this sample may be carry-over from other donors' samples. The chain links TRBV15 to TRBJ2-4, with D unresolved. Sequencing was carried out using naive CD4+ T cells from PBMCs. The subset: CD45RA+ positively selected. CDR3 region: CATSRDFGGQNIQYF. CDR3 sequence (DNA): TGTGCCACCAGCAGAGATTTCGGCGGACAAAACATTCAGTACTTC.